A selection of T cell receptor beta chains follows, all from one sample in a study of T cell responses to AZD1222 COVID-19 vaccine. Measured with immunoSEQ multiplex PCR; TCRdb has only the in-frame clones, and not every one. This table has about 95,000 clones, about 88% appearing once. The sequencing here drew on peripheral blood, taken on day 0 of AZD1222 vaccination. The source of these receptors is an adult in good health. Each CDR3 is given with its conserved first and last residue. Each record gives: D gene, clone size, J gene, V gene, CDR3 DNA, CDR3 protein. A D gene is named only where the DNA matches it firmly. Size values are once, few and many counts, or a class for expanded clones, and some rows have none.

>TRBD1|-|TRBJ1-2|TRBV5-5
TGTGCCAGCAGCCCCGGGACAGGACCTTTCGGCTATGGCTACACCTTC
CASSPGTGPFGYGYTF
>-|-|TRBJ1-2|TRBV9
TGTGCCAGCAGCGTAGGGGCCGGGAGCTATGGCTACACCTTC
CASSVGAGSYGYTF
>TRBD1|-|TRBJ1-3|TRBV30
TGTGCCTGGAGGGTTCCGGGACAGACGGACTCTGGAAACACCATATATTTT
CAWRVPGQTDSGNTIYF
>-|once|TRBJ1-5|TRBV6-4
TGTGCCAGCAGGGGGCAGAGTAGGAATCAGCCCCAGCATTTT
CASRGQSRNQPQHF
>TRBD1|-|TRBJ2-7|TRBV6-5
TGTGCCAGCAGTTACTCCGGGACAGACTACGAGCAGTACTTC
CASSYSGTDYEQYF
>-|-|TRBJ1-2|TRBV5-8
TGTGCCAGCAGACTGGGAGGAGGGAGCTATGGCTACACCTTC
CASRLGGGSYGYTF
>-|-|TRBJ2-2|TRBV12-3/TRBV12-4
TGTGCCAGCAGTTTAGGTTGGACCGGGGAGCTGTTTTTT
CASSLGWTGELFF
>-|-|TRBJ2-3|TRBV7-2
TGTGCCAGCAGAGAGGCGGGCCAAGGGTATACGCAGTATTTT
CASREAGQGYTQYF
>-|-|TRBJ2-1|TRBV27
TGTGCCAGCCGTAGAATGCGCGTAAGCGACAATGAGCAGTTCTTC
CASRRMRVSDNEQFF
>-|-|TRBJ2-1|TRBV29-1
TGCAGCGTTCCACAGGGCCCCAGCTCCTACAATGAGCAGTTCTTC
CSVPQGPSSYNEQFF
>-|-|TRBJ2-7|TRBV7-9
TGTGCCAGCAGCTCGGCCCCCTACGAGCAGTACTTC
CASSSAPYEQYF
>TRBD1|-|TRBJ1-5|TRBV10-2
TGCGCCAGCAGAACCGGGACAGGGTTAGGTCAGCCCCAGCATTTT
CASRTGTGLGQPQHF
>TRBD1|-|TRBJ1-2|TRBV12-3/TRBV12-4
TGTGCCAGCAGCCGGGACAGGGGATATGGCTACACCTTC
CASSRDRGYGYTF
>TRBD2|-|TRBJ2-3|TRBV19
TGTGCCAGTAGTATAGAGTCGGGGGGATTCACAGATACGCAGTATTTT
CASSIESGGFTDTQYF
>TRBD1|-|TRBJ1-4|TRBV6-5
TGTGCCAGCAGCAAGGGGGCAGGGTTTAATGAAAAACTGTTTTTT
CASSKGAGFNEKLFF
>TRBD1|-|TRBJ2-4|TRBV10-3
TGTGCCATCAGTGCACCTGGGACAGGGGGCGCGGGCATTCAGTACTTC
CAISAPGTGGAGIQYF
>TRBD1|-|TRBJ2-7|TRBV4-1
TGCGCCAGCAGTCCCCGGGACAGGATCTACGAGCAGTACTTC
CASSPRDRIYEQYF
>TRBD1|-|TRBJ1-5|TRBV27
TGTGCCAGCAGTTTATTCCCCGGGACAGGGCGACAGCCCCAGCATTTT
CASSLFPGTGRQPQHF
>-|few|TRBJ2-5|TRBV7-9
TGTGCCAGCAGCTTAGGTACCGGGGGCAGTGGAGAGACCCAGTACTTC
CASSLGTGGSGETQYF
>-|-|TRBJ1-3|TRBV4-3
TGCGCCAGCAGCCAAGGGGCCGGGTCTGGAAACACCATATATTTT
CASSQGAGSGNTIYF
>-|-|TRBJ2-2|TRBV7-2
TGTGCCAGCAGCTTAGCGTTCCGGGAGCTGTTTTTT
CASSLAFRELFF
>-|-|TRBJ1-4|TRBV2
TGTGCCAGCAGTGATCCTGACCTCCGCCGCAGTCTTAATGAAAAACTGTTTTTT
CASSDPDLRRSLNEKLFF
>-|-|TRBJ2-2|TRBV29-1
TGCAGCGTGGCGGGGAACACCGGGGAGCTGTTTTTT
CSVAGNTGELFF
>TRBD1|-|TRBJ1-2|TRBV27
TGTGCCAGCTCCCTACTGGGGACAGGAGTCCTCAGCTATGGCTACACCTTC
CASSLLGTGVLSYGYTF
>-|-|TRBJ2-7|TRBV2
TGTGCCAGCAGTGACGGGTCCGGCCGGGACCTCTCCTACGAGCAGTACTTC
CASSDGSGRDLSYEQYF
>-|-|TRBJ1-3|TRBV5-6
TGTGCCAGCAGCCTTGAACTACGTAGAAACACCATATATTTT
CASSLELRRNTIYF
>-|-|TRBJ2-7|TRBV7-8
TGTGCCAGCAGTGGAACAATATGGACCACAGGGTTCTACGAGCAGTACTTC
CASSGTIWTTGFYEQYF
>TRBD1|once|TRBJ1-2|TRBV7-2
TGTGCCAGCAGCTTTGACAGGGACCATGGCTACACCTTC
CASSFDRDHGYTF
>-|-|TRBJ2-7|TRBV19
TGTGCCAGTAGTATAGGAGGGACATATTCCTACGAGCAGTACTTC
CASSIGGTYSYEQYF
>-|-|TRBJ1-2|TRBV6-1
TGTGCCAGCAGTGAAGCTCTCCAGGGAAGAAACTATGGCTACACCTTC
CASSEALQGRNYGYTF